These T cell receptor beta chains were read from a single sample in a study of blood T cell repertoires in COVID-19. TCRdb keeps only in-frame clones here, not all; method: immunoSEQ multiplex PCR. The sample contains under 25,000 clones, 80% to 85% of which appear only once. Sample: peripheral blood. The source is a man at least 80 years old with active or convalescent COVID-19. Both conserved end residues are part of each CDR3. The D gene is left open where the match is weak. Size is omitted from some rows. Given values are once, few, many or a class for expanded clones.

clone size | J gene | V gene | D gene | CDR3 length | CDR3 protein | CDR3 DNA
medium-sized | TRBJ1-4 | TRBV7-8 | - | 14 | CASSLGGTNEKLFF | TGTGCCAGCAGCCTGGGAGGGACTAATGAAAAACTGTTTTTT
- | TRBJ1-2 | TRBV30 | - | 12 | CAWKTAARGYTF | TGTGCCTGGAAGACAGCAGCGAGGGGCTACACCTTC
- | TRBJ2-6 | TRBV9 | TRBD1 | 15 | CASSLQGSGANVLTF | TGTGCCAGCAGCCTACAGGGGTCTGGGGCCAACGTCCTGACTTTC
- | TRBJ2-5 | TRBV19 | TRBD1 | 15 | CASSPSDRGFRSQYF | TGTGCCAGTAGTCCATCGGACAGGGGGTTTAGGTCCCAGTACTTC
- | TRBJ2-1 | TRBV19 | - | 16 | CASSIDRGRRYNEQFF | TGTGCCAGTAGTATAGATCGTGGGAGGAGATACAATGAGCAGTTCTTC
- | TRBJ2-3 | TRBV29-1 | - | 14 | CSGEGTPGTDTQYF | TGCAGCGGGGAGGGGACACCTGGCACAGATACGCAGTATTTT
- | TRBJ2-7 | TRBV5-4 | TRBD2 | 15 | CASSLELAGAYEQYF | TGTGCCAGCAGCTTGGAACTAGCGGGGGCCTACGAGCAGTACTTC
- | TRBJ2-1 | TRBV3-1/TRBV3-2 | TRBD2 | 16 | CASSQEGLAGTGEQFF | TGTGCCAGCAGCCAAGAAGGACTAGCGGGGACCGGGGAGCAGTTCTTC
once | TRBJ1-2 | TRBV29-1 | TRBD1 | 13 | CSVRDRRDYGYTF | TGCAGCGTGAGGGACAGGAGGGACTATGGCTACACCTTC
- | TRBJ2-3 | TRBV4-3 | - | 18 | CASSQEVPQRAYADTQYF | TGCGCCAGCAGCCAAGAAGTTCCCCAGCGGGCCTACGCCGATACGCAGTATTTT
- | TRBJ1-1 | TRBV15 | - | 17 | CATSRVRSAGLNTEAFF | TGTGCCACCAGCAGAGTACGGTCCGCAGGCCTGAACACTGAAGCTTTCTTT
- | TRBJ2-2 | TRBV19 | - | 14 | CASRSGAGTGELFF | TGTGCCAGTAGAAGCGGTGCGGGCACCGGGGAGCTGTTTTTT
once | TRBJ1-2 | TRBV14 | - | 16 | CASSQVAGGAGYGYTF | TGTGCCAGCAGCCAAGTAGCGGGGGGCGCGGGCTATGGCTACACCTTC
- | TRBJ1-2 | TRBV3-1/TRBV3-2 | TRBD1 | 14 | CASSQTQGGYGYTF | TGTGCCAGCAGCCAAACACAGGGGGGTTATGGCTACACCTTC
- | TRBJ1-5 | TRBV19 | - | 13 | CASRGEVNQPQHF | TGTGCCAGTAGAGGGGAGGTCAATCAGCCCCAGCATTTT
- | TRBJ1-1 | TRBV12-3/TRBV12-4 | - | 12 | CASSLVASEAFF | TGTGCCAGCAGTTTGGTTGCCAGTGAAGCTTTCTTT
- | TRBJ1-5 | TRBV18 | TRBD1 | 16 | CASSPVQGVDNQPQHF | TGTGCCAGCTCACCGGTCCAGGGGGTTGACAATCAGCCCCAGCATTTT
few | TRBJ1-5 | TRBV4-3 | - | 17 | CASSQVAFRGGHQPQHF | TGCGCCAGCAGCCAAGTCGCTTTCAGGGGAGGGCATCAGCCCCAGCATTTT
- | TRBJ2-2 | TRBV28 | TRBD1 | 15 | CASKTGGLFTGELFF | TGTGCCAGCAAAACAGGGGGGCTCTTCACCGGGGAGCTGTTTTTT
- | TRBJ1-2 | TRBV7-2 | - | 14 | CASSLALAGYGYTF | TGTGCCAGCAGCTTAGCGCTCGCAGGGTATGGCTACACCTTC
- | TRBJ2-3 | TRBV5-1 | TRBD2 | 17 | CASSSAAGARRTDTQYF | TGCGCCAGCAGTTCGGCAGCGGGGGCACGGCGCACAGATACGCAGTATTTT
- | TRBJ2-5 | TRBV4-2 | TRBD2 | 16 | CASSQGGSGGAGTQYF | TGTGCCAGCAGCCAAGGGGGTAGCGGGGGAGCGGGGACCCAGTACTTC
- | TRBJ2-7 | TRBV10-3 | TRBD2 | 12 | CATGLALYEQYF | TGTGCCACGGGACTAGCGCTCTACGAGCAGTACTTC
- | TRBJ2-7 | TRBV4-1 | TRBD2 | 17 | CASSQVWTSGSSYEQYF | TGCGCCAGCAGCCAAGTTTGGACTAGCGGGAGTAGCTACGAGCAGTACTTC
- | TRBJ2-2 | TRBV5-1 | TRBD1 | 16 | CASSFRDRGDTGELFF | TGCGCCAGCAGCTTCCGGGACAGGGGGGACACCGGGGAGCTGTTTTTT
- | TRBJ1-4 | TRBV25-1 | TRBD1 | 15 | CASSEIAGGNEKLFF | TGTGCCAGCAGTGAAATTGCAGGGGGTAATGAAAAACTGTTTTTT
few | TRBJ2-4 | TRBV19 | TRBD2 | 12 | CASSLGRNIQYF | TGTGCCAGTAGTCTCGGGAGGAACATTCAGTACTTC
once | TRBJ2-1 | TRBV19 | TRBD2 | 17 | CASRPGLAISSYNEQFF | TGTGCCAGTAGGCCGGGACTAGCGATTAGCTCCTACAATGAGCAGTTCTTC
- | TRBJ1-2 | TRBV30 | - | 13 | CAWSRGLPYGYTF | TGTGCCTGGAGTCGGGGACTCCCCTATGGCTACACCTTC
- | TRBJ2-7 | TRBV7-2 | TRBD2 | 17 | CASSLGGVAGALGEQYF | TGTGCCAGCAGCTTAGGTGGAGTAGCGGGGGCCTTAGGGGAGCAGTACTTC
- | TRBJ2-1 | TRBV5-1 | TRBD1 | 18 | CASSTGQGTAGTYNEQFF | TGCGCCAGCAGCACGGGACAGGGTACGGCGGGGACCTACAATGAGCAGTTCTTC
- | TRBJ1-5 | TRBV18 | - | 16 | CASSPRRGDGNQPQHF | TGTGCCAGCTCACCAAGAAGGGGTGATGGCAATCAGCCCCAGCATTTT
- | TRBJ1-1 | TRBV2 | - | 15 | CASRTQGSGITEAFF | TGTGCCAGCAGGACACAGGGTAGTGGGATCACTGAAGCTTTCTTT
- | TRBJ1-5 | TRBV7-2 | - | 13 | CASSRGTNQPQHF | TGTGCCAGCAGCCGGGGGACCAATCAGCCCCAGCATTTT
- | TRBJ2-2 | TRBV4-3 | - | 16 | CASSQEWAGNTGELFF | TGCGCCAGCAGCCAAGAATGGGCAGGGAACACCGGGGAGCTGTTTTTT
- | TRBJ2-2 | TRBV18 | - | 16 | CASADTAPPTTGELFF | TGTGCCAGCGCGGACACGGCGCCCCCAACAACCGGGGAGCTGTTTTTT
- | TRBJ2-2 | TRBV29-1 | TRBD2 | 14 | CSVGLAGNTGELFF | TGCAGCGTTGGGCTAGCGGGGAACACCGGGGAGCTGTTTTTT
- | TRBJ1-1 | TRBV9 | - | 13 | CASSVPRNTEAFF | TGTGCCAGCAGCGTTCCCCGGAACACTGAAGCTTTCTTT
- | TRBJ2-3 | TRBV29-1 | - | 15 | CSFSGTLDGGDTQYF | TGCAGCTTCTCCGGGACACTGGATGGAGGAGATACGCAGTATTTT
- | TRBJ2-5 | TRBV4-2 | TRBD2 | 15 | CASSQDRASGGLAYF | TGTGCCAGCAGCCAAGATCGGGCTAGCGGGGGGCTTGCGTACTTC
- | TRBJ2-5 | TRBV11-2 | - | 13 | CASSPGHQETQYF | TGTGCCAGCAGCCCGGGACATCAAGAGACCCAGTACTTC
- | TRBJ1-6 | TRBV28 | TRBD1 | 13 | CASSGQVNSPLHF | TGTGCCAGCAGCGGACAGGTAAATTCGCCCCTCCACTTT
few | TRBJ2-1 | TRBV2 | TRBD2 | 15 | CASRAGLAEYNEQFF | TGTGCCAGCAGGGCGGGACTAGCGGAATACAATGAGCAGTTCTTC
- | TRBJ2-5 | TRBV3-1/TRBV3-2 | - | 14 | CASSQGGTQETQYF | TGTGCCAGCAGCCAAGGAGGCACCCAAGAGACCCAGTACTTC
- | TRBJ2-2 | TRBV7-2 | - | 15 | CASSGVGGHTGELFF | TGTGCCAGCAGCGGTGTAGGGGGACATACCGGGGAGCTGTTTTTT
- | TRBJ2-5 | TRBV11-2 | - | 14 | CASSPGVAGETQYF | TGTGCCAGCAGCCCCGGGGTGGCTGGAGAGACCCAGTACTTC
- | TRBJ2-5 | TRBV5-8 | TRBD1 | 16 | CASSLARTGGQETQYF | TGTGCCAGCAGCTTGGCCCGGACAGGGGGGCAAGAGACCCAGTACTTC
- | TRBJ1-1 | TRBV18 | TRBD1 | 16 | CASSLGTAQLNTEAFF | TGTGCCAGCTCCCTTGGGACAGCCCAACTCAACACTGAAGCTTTCTTT
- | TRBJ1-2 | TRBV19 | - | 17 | CASSNLAQVGRNYGYTF | TGTGCCAGTAGTAACCTGGCCCAAGTGGGGCGTAACTATGGCTACACCTTC
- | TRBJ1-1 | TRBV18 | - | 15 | CASSPPGGVFAEAFF | TGCGCCAGCTCACCACCCGGGGGGGTTTTCGCTGAAGCTTTCTTT
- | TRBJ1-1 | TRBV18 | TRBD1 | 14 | CASSPDRGDTEAFF | TGTGCCAGCTCACCCGACAGGGGAGATACTGAAGCTTTCTTT
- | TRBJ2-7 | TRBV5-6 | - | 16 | CASSLLVRGATYEQYF | TGTGCCAGCAGCTTGTTGGTCAGGGGGGCCACCTACGAGCAGTACTTC
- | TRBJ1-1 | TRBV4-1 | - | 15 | CASSQDGVRDTEAFF | TGCGCCAGCAGCCAAGATGGCGTCAGGGACACTGAAGCTTTCTTT
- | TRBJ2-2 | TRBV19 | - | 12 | CASSTDTGELFF | TGTGCCAGTAGTACAGACACCGGGGAGCTGTTTTTT
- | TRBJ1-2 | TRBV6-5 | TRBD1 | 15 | CASSSDLTGGWGYTF | TGTGCCAGCAGTTCCGATCTTACAGGGGGGTGGGGCTACACCTTC